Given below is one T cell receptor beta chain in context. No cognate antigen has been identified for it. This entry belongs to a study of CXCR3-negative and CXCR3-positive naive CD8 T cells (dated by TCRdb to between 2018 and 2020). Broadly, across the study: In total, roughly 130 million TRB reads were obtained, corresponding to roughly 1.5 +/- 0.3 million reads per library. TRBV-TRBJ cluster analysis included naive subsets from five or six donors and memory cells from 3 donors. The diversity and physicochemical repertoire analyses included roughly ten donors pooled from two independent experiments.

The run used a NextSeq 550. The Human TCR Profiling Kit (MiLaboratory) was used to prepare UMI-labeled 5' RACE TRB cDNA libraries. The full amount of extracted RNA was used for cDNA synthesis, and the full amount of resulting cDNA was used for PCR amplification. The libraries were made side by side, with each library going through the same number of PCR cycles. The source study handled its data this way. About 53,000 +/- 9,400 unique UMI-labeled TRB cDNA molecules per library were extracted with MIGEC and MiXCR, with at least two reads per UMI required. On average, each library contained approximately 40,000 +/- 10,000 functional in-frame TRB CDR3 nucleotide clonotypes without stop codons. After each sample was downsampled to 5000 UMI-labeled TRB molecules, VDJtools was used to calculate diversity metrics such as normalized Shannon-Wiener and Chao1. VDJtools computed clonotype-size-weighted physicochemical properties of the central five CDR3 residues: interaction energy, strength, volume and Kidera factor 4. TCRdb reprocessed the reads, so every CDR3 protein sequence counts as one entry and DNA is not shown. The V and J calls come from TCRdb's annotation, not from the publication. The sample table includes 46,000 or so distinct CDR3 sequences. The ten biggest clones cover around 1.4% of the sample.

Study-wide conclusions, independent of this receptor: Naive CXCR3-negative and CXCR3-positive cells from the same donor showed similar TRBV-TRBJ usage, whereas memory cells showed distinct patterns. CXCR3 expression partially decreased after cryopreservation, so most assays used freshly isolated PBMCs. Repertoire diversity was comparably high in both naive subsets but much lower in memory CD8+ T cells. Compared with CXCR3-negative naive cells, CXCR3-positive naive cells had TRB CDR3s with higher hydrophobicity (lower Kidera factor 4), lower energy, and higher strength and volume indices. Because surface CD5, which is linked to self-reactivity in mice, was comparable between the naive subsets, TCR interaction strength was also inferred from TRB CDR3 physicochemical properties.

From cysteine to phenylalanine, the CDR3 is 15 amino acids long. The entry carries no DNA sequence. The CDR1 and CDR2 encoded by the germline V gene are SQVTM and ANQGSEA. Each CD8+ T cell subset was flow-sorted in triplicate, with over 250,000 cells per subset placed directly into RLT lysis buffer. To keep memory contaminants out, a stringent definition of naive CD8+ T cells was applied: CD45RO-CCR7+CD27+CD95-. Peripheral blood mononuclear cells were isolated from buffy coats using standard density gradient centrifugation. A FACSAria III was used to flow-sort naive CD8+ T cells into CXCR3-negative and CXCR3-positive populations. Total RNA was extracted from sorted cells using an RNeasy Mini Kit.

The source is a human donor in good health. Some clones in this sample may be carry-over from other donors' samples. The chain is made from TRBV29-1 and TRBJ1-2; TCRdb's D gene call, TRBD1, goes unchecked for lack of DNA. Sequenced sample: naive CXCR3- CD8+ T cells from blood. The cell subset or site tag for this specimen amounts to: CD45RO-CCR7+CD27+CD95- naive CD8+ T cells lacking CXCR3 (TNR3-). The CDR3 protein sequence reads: CSVEDRQGAAYGYTF.